The 4 T cell receptor beta chains below were found in one sample sequenced in a study of Ad26.COV2.S vaccination and SARS-CoV-2 variants. The treatment: around 19 received Ad26.COV2.S at low or high dose, single or two shots; roughly five received placebo; per-sample allocation not given. The samples were gathered on day 63 after the first injection of vaccine or placebo. Libraries were prepared by immunoSEQ multiplex PCR; TCRdb keeps only in-frame clonotypes and omits some of them. The data hold 300,000 to 350,000 clones, with under 90% observed a single time. This material consisted of peripheral blood, taken in a trial of Ad26.COV2.S vaccine versus placebo. These receptors all come from a person between 18 and 60 years old who received the Ad26.COV2.S COVID-19 vaccine or a placebo.

The chain employs TRBV7-2 and TRBJ1-1; D is unresolved. In germline, CDR1 is SGHTA, CDR2 FQGNSA. V was clipped by 5 bases and J by 7 bases, with 11 bases between them. This CDR3 region has 12 residues. CDR3 in DNA: TGTGCCAGCAGCCCGGGTAGGTTTGAAGCTTTCTTT. It translates to CASSPGRFEAFF.

The gene calls are TRBV6-2 or TRBV6-3 and TRBJ2-7; 7 positions match TRBD1. V lost 4 bases and J lost 0; bases outside the gene matches: 9. Per the germline V gene, CDR1 is MNHEY and CDR2 is SVGEGT. The CDR3 covers 16 residues. For the CDR3, the DNA is TGTGCCAGCAGTTCATGGCTACAGGGGTACTCCTACGAGCAGTACTTC. It codes for CASSSWLQGYSYEQYF.

The chain recombines TRBV29-1 with TRBJ2-3; D may be TRBD2 (5 bases). The germline V gene has CDR1 SQVTM and CDR2 ANQGSEA. Between the trimmed V and J ends, which lost 4 bases and 0 bases, there was a span of 8 bases. CDR3 length: 13 amino acids. For the CDR3, the DNA is TGCAGCGTTGTTCGGGGAAGCACAGATACGCAGTATTTT. Translating it yields CSVVRGSTDTQYF.

The rearrangement uses TRBV9 and TRBJ2-2, with 8 bases aligning to TRBD1. V lost 3 bases, J lost 6 bases, and 7 bases stayed unmatched. Germline lookup yields CDR1 SGDLS and CDR2 YYNGEE. This CDR3 spans 15 amino acids. This CDR3 is CASSARGQESGELFF. CDR3 DNA: TGTGCCAGCAGCGCCAGGGGGCAAGAATCCGGGGAGCTGTTTTTT.